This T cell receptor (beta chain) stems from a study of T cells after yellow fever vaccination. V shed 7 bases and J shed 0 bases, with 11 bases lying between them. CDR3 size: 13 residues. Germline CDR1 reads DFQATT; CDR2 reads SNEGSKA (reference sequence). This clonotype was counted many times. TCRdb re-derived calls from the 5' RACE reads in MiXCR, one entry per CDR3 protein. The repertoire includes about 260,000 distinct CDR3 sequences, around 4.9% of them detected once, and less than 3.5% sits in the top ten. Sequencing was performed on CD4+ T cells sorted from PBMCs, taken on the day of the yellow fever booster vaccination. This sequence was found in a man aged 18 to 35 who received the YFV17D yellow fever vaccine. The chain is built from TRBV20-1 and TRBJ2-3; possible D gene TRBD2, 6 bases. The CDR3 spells CSGVGTSTDTQYF. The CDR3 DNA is TGCAGTGGTGTCGGGACTAGCACAGATACGCAGTATTTT.